The present T cell receptor (beta chain) was sequenced within a study of T-cell reconstitution after alpha-beta-depleted transplantation in children. General study findings and limits: Hyperexpanded clones declined; after one year, newly produced T cells mostly supplied diversity. Expanded clones from the graft, numbering several hundred, reportedly supplied alpha-beta T cells about two months after transplant. Some patients showed high day-60 TCRbeta diversity, which derived from surviving recipient T cells and thymic progenitors.

This clonotype was counted ten times or more. Antigen unknown. Unique molecular identifiers were incorporated when the TCRbeta library was constructed. TCRdb re-called the PCR reads through MiXCR, storing one row per CDR3 protein. This sample has 150,000 to 250,000 distinct CDR3 sequences; 5.5% to 7% occur once, and the top ten carry roughly 4.5%. The sequence was collected from a girl under three years old with combined immunodeficiency, due to receive a stem cell transplant. Here the sequenced sample was PBMCs, taken before TCRalphabeta/CD19-depleted stem cell transplant.

The CDR3 here is CASSYQLPKFTDTQYF. CDR3 nucleotide sequence: TGTGCCAGCAGTTACCAGCTCCCGAAATTCACAGATACGCAGTATTTT. The chain joins TRBV27 to TRBJ2-3; D is uncertain. CDR1 is MNHEY, CDR2 SMNVEV, per germline (reference sequence). There are 16 residues in the CDR3. The ends were cut back, 4 bases at V and 2 bases at J, with 16 bases in the middle.